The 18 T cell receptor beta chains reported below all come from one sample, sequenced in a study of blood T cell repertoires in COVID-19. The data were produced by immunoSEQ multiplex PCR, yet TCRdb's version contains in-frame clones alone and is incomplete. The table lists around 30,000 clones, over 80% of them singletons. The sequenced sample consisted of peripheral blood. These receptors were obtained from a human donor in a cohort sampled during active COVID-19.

CDR3 DNA: TGTGCCACCAGTGATCCCCAGAAGGCTAGCGGGAGGAAGGGCTCCTACAATGAGCAGTTCTTC. Its translation: CATSDPQKASGRKGSYNEQFF. The V call is TRBV24-1, the J call TRBJ2-1; TRBD2 matches at 11 bases. The CDR3 length is 21 residues. Germline loops: CDR1 KGHDR, CDR2 SFDVKD. With V trimmed by 3 bases and J by 0 bases, 15 bases remained unmatched.

In DNA form, the CDR3 reads TGTGCCAGCAGTTTAGCGGAGCTAAGCACAGATACGCAGTATTTT. Residues: CASSLAELSTDTQYF. The gene calls are TRBV27 and TRBJ2-3; D not resolved. The CDR3 runs to 15 residues. Trimming took 2 bases from V and 0 from J, leaving 9 bases between them. Germline loops: CDR1 MNHEY, CDR2 SMNVEV (reference sequence).

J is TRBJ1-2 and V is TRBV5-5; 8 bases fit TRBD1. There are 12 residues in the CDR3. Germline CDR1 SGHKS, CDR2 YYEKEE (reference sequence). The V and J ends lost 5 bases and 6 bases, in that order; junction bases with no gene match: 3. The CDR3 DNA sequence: TGTGCCAGCAGTCCGACAGGGGATGGCTACACCTTC. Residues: CASSPTGDGYTF.

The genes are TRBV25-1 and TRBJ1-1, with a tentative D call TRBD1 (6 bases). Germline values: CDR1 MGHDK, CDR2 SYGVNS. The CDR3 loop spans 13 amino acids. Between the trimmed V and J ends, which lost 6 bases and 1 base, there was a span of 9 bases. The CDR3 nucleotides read TGTGCCAGCAGACAGACAGGGAACACTGAAGCTTTCTTT. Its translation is CASRQTGNTEAFF.

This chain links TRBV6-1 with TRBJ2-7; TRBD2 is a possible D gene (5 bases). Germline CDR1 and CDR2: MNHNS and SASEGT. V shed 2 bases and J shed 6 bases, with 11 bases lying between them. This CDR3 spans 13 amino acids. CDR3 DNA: TGTGCCAGCAGTGAAACAATGAGCGGCGAGCAGTACGTC. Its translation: CASSETMSGEQYV.

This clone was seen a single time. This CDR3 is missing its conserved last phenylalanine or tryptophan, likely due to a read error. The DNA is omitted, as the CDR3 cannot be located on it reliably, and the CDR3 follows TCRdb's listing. CDR3: CASSLDRRGR. The chain combines TRBV11-2 with TRBJ1-2; the table calls TRBD1, which could not be checked here. The CDR3 numbers 10 amino acids, ends counted. From germline, CDR1 is SGHAT and CDR2 FQNNGV.

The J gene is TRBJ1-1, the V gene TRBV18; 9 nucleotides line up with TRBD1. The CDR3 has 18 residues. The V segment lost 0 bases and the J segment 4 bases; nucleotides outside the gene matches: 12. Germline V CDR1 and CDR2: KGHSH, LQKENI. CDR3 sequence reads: CASSPPGTGGARITEAFF. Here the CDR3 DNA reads TGTGCCAGCTCACCACCAGGCACAGGGGGCGCGAGAATCACTGAAGCTTTCTTT. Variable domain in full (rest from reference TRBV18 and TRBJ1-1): NAGVMQNPRHLVRRRGQEARLRCSPMKGHSHVYWYRQLPEEGLKFMVYLQKENIIDESGMPKERFSAEFPKEGPSILRIQQVVRGDSAAYFCASSPPGTGGARITEAFFGQGTRLTVV.

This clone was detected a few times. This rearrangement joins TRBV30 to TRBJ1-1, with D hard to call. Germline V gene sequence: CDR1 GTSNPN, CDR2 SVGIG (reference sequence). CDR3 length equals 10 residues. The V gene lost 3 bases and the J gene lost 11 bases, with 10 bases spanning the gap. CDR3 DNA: TGTGCCTGGAGGGCCGGAGGGGCTTTCTTT. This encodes CAWRAGGAFF.

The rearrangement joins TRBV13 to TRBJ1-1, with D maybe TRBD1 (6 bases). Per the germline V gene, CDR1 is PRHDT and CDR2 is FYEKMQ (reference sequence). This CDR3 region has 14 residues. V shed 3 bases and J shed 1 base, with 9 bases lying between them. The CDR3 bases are TGTGCCAGCAGCTTTAAACAGGGGAACACTGAAGCTTTCTTT. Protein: CASSFKQGNTEAFF.

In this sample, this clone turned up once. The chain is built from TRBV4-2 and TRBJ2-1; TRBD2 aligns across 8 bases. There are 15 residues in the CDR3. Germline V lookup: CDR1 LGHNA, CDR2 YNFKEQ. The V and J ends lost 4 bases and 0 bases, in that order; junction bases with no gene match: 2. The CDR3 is CASSPSGSSYNEQFF. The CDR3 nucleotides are TGTGCCAGCAGCCCCAGCGGGAGCTCCTACAATGAGCAGTTCTTC.

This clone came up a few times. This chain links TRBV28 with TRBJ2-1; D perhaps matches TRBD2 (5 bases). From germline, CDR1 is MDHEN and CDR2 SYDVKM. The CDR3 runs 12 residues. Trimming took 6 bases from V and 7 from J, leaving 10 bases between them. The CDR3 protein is CASSRGLNEQFF. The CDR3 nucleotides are TGTGCCAGCAGCCGTGGACTTAATGAGCAGTTCTTC.

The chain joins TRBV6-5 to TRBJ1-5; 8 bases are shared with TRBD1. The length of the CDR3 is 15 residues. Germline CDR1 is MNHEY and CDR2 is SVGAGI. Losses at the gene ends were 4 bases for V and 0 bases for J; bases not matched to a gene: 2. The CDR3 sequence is CASSLGQDSNQPQHF. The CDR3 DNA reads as TGTGCCAGCAGTTTGGGACAGGATAGCAATCAGCCCCAGCATTTT.

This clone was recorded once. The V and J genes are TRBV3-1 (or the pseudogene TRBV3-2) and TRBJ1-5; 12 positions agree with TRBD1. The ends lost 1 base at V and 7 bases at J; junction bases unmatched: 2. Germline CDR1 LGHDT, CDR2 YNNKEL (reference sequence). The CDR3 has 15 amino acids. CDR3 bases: TGTGCCAGCAGCCAAGCGGGGACAGGGGGCCAGCCCCAGCATTTT. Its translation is CASSQAGTGGQPQHF.

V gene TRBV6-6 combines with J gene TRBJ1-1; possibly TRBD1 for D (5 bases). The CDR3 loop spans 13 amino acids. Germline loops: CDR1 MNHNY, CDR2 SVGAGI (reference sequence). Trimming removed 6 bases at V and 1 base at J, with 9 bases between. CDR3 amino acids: CASSKTENTEAFF. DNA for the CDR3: TGTGCCAGCAGCAAGACAGAGAACACTGAAGCTTTCTTT.

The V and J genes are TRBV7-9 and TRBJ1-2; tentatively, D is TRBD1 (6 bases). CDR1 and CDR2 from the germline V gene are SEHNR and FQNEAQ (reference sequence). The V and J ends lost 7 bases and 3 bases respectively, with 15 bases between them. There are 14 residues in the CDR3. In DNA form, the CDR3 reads TGTGCCAGCACCTACGGGACACTTGACTATGGCTACACCTTC. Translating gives CASTYGTLDYGYTF.

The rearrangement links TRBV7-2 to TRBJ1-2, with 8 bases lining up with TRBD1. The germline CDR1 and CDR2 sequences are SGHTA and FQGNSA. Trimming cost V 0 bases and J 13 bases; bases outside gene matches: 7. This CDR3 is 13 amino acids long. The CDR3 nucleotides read TGTGCCAGCAGCTTAGCGCCAGGGGGCGGCGGCACCTTC. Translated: CASSLAPGGGGTF.

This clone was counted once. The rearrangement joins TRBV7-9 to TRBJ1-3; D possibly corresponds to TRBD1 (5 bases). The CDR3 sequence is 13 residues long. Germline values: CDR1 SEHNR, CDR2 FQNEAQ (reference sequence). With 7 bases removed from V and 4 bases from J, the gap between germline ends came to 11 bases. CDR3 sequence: CASIRGVGNTIYF. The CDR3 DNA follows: TGTGCCAGCATCCGGGGGGTCGGAAACACCATATATTTT.

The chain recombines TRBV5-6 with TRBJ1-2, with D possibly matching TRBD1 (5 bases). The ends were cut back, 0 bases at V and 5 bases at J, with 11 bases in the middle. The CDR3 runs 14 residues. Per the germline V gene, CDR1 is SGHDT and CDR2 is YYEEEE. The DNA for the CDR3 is TGTGCCAGCAGCTTGGGGATACAGGAGTATGGCTACACCTTC. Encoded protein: CASSLGIQEYGYTF.